This T cell receptor (beta chain) was profiled in a study of CD8+ T cells in alopecia areata. Study-level results: Normal skin's resident alphabeta T cells are also sequenced in scalp samples. Lesional scalp, especially alopecia totalis/universalis, showed higher clonality than normal scalp. In patients, TCRs were shared less clearly than in mice, and HLA may possibly be involved.

Germline V gene lookup returns CDR1 GTSNPN and CDR2 SVGIG (reference sequence). The CDR3 length is 12 residues. Trimming took off 0 bases at V and 5 bases at J, with 8 bases between the two ends. The authors extracted RNA and reverse transcribed it into cDNA as the sequencing template. The data were produced by immunoSEQ multiplex PCR, yet TCRdb's version contains in-frame clones alone and is incomplete. The data show about 200,000 clones, 45% to 70% seen once. To note about this clone: Its matching antigen is unknown.

PBMCs were stained for CD3, CD4 and CD8, and CD4+ and CD8+ T cells were sorted. Sample: CD8+ T cells sorted from blood. The genes are TRBV30 and TRBJ2-7; TRBD1 or TRBD2 may be the D gene (5 bases each). The sequence came from a human donor in good health. CDR3 residues: CAWSVRGDEQYF. CDR3 coding DNA: TGTGCCTGGAGTGTAAGGGGAGACGAGCAGTACTTC.